This is a list of T cell receptor beta chains from one sample in a study of T-cell reconstitution after alpha-beta-depleted transplantation in children. TCRdb independently ran MiXCR on the PCR reads; one entry per CDR3 protein. Seen here are around 440,000 distinct CDR3 sequences, roughly 10% observed once, and the top ten hold around 2%. The source material was PBMCs, sampled before TCRalphabeta/CD19-depleted stem cell transplant. The receptors stem from a child between 2 and 9 years old with inherited bone marrow failure, due to receive a stem cell transplant. Each CDR3 is given without its conserved first and last residue.

j_gene,v_gene,CDR3aa
TRBJ2-7,TRBV3-1,ASSQARDFYEQY
TRBJ2-5,TRBV20-1,SARDWGLGQQETQY
TRBJ2-7,TRBV9,ASSSGGTPYEQY
TRBJ1-1,TRBV5-1,ASSLLADSVGTEAF
TRBJ2-7,TRBV5-5,ASSLVPAGATYEQY
TRBJ2-3,TRBV29-1,SVDGNTDTQY
TRBJ2-1,TRBV5-1,ASSTDAVDNEQF
TRBJ2-3,TRBV10-3,ATCAPPDITQY
TRBJ2-7,TRBV3-1,ASSQDLRGSEQY
TRBJ2-1,TRBV4-3,ASSQEAGGDEQF
TRBJ2-1,TRBV2,ASSLLANLYNEQF
TRBJ1-1,TRBV5-1,ASSLGVSWNTEAF
TRBJ2-2,TRBV28,ASSLDPADTGELF
TRBJ2-7,TRBV25-1,ASKGETYEQY
TRBJ1-1,TRBV10-3,AISERQGVNTEAF
TRBJ2-1,TRBV12-3/TRBV12-4,ASSLDMSSYNEQF
TRBJ2-3,TRBV20-1,SARVSTGGGDTQY
TRBJ2-1,TRBV28,ASSLTGYGEQF
TRBJ2-4,TRBV7-8,ASSLDRGLAGAKNIQY
TRBJ1-5,TRBV29-1,IGRYGNQPQH
TRBJ1-3,TRBV5-5,ASSYRDSLFSGNTIY
TRBJ2-2,TRBV7-9,ASSLVAGAVGELF
TRBJ2-3,TRBV14,ASSQVGNTDTQY
TRBJ2-7,TRBV7-2,ASSLRLAAPYEQY
TRBJ2-1,TRBV19,ASSIGAGGSVEQF
TRBJ2-1,TRBV4-1,ASSLLGLTSYNEQF
TRBJ1-2,TRBV7-2,ASSPLTGAYGYT
TRBJ2-3,TRBV11-1,ASSRALVRGPAVSDTQY
TRBJ1-1,TRBV4-1,ASSQVGGGTEAF
TRBJ2-6,TRBV4-1,ASSQVPGTSSSGANVLT
TRBJ1-3,TRBV7-8,ASSLHGPSSGNTIY
TRBJ2-5,TRBV12-3/TRBV12-4,ASRPRSSGFETQY
TRBJ1-1,TRBV10-2,ATVRDYGTEAF
TRBJ1-5,TRBV4-1,ASSQEAGSNQPQH
TRBJ2-5,TRBV10-3,AISPDNALGGTQY
TRBJ2-5,TRBV7-2,ASSLGRSYQETQY
TRBJ2-7,TRBV4-3,ASSQDGTGPYEQY
TRBJ2-1,TRBV24-1,ATSDSLGGSRYNEQF
TRBJ2-1,TRBV7-2,ASSLQPNNEQF
TRBJ2-2,TRBV29-1,SVTLRSDRVGWGTGELF
TRBJ2-3,TRBV18,ASSPVLAGGPDTQY
TRBJ2-2,TRBV4-3,ASSQYLAGGSTGELF